Listed here are 22 T cell receptor beta chains from one sample, sequenced in a study of radiotherapy plus CTLA-4 blockade in lung cancer. Profiling relied on immunoSEQ multiplex PCR, and the TCRdb table lists in-frame clones only, not all of them. The sample lists about 60,000 clones, 70% to 80% occurring once. Here the sequenced sample was peripheral blood, taken from a patient treated with radiotherapy plus ipilimumab. The receptor set was obtained from a human donor with non-small cell lung cancer who had a partial response to radiotherapy plus ipilimumab.

The CDR3 coding sequence is TGTGCCAGCAGTTTCCCCGGGACAGGCGCGAACACTGAAGCTTTCTTT. Residues: CASSFPGTGANTEAFF. The gene calls are TRBV2 and TRBJ1-1; 8 bases fit TRBD1. This CDR3 region has 16 residues. Germline V lookup: CDR1 SNHLY, CDR2 FYNNEI. With V trimmed by 5 bases and J by 1 base, 9 bases remained unmatched.

The chain is built from TRBV5-1 and TRBJ2-1, with 11 bases that match TRBD2. CDR1 and CDR2 from the germline V gene are SGHRS and YFSETQ. Unmatched junction bases numbered 7, after V lost 2 bases and J lost 6 bases. The CDR3 is 16 residues long. CDR3 sequence reads: CASSFRSSGGFNEQFF. The CDR3 DNA reads TGCGCCAGCAGCTTCCGATCTAGCGGGGGGTTCAATGAGCAGTTCTTC.

This sequence joins TRBV10-3 and TRBJ1-5, with D tentatively TRBD1 (5 bases). Trimming stripped 0 bases from V and 6 bases from J, with 6 bases between. The CDR3 sequence is 13 residues long. Germline CDR1 ENHRY, CDR2 SYGVKD. For the CDR3, the DNA is TGTGCCATCAGTGAGTCAAGGGGTCAGCCCCAGCATTTT. It specifies CAISESRGQPQHF.

V and J are TRBV6-6 and TRBJ2-7; TRBD1 matches 9 bases. The CDR3 has 14 amino acids. Germline V lookup: CDR1 MNHNY, CDR2 SVGAGI (reference sequence). The trim removed 6 bases at V and 5 bases at J, leaving 8 bases unmatched. As DNA, the CDR3 is TGTGCCAGCAGATCTCCGGGACAGGGCCACGAGCAGTACTTC. Translating it yields CASRSPGQGHEQYF.

A few counts support this clone. The genes are TRBV28 and TRBJ2-7; D unresolved. The CDR3 is 12 amino acids. Trimming took 7 bases from V and 0 from J, leaving 7 bases between them. Germline loops: CDR1 MDHEN, CDR2 SYDVKM. The CDR3 here is CASTHSSYEQYF. In nucleotides, the CDR3 is TGTGCCAGCACTCATAGCTCCTACGAGCAGTACTTC.

J is TRBJ2-5 and V is TRBV25-1; 7 bases align to TRBD2. The CDR3 is 14 residues long. CDR1 MGHDK and CDR2 SYGVNS come from the germline V gene. The trim removed 1 base at V and 4 bases at J, leaving 3 bases unmatched. The CDR3 spells CASSEWGGSETQYF. In nucleotides, the CDR3 is TGTGCCAGCAGTGAATGGGGGGGTTCAGAGACCCAGTACTTC.

J is TRBJ2-7 and V is TRBV6-4, with 7 bases aligning to TRBD1. The germline CDR1 and CDR2 sequences are MRHNA and SNTAGT. Trimming took 0 bases from V and 2 from J; bases not matched to a gene: 10. The CDR3 extends over 17 amino acids. CDR3 region: CASSDSLTGPSPYEQYF. Written as DNA, the CDR3 is TGTGCCAGCAGTGACTCATTGACAGGGCCCTCTCCCTACGAGCAGTACTTC.

The V and J genes are TRBV6-5 and TRBJ1-2; D might be TRBD1 (6 bases). Germline V lookup: CDR1 MNHEY, CDR2 SVGAGI. The CDR3 sequence is 13 residues long. V lost 6 bases and J 4 bases, leaving 12 bases between the germline ends. The CDR3 nucleotides read TGTGCCAGCAGGTCCGACAGGCCCTATGGCTACACCTTC. This sequence encodes CASRSDRPYGYTF.

The chain couples TRBV7-8 to TRBJ1-5; 9 bases fit TRBD1. The CDR3 is made up of 18 amino acids. CDR1 is SGHVS, CDR2 FQNEAQ, per germline. The V and J ends lost 5 bases and 0 bases, in that order; junction bases with no gene match: 11. CDR3 amino acids: CASSLTGTGTHSNQPQHF. CDR3 DNA sequence: TGTGCCAGCAGCCTCACGGGGACAGGGACCCATAGCAATCAGCCCCAGCATTTT.

In its sample, this clone was seen a few times. V gene TRBV7-6 combines with J gene TRBJ1-5; no firm D call. Between the trimmed V and J ends, which lost 2 bases and 10 bases, there was a span of 12 bases. The germline V gene has CDR1 SGHVS and CDR2 FNYEAQ. The CDR3 totals 13 residues. CDR3 region: CASSLTEVGPQHF. CDR3 coding DNA: TGTGCCAGCAGCTTAACGGAGGTCGGTCCCCAGCATTTT.

This clone was detected a few times. V gene TRBV7-9 combines with J gene TRBJ1-2; 10 positions match TRBD1. The CDR3 runs to 14 residues. The trim removed 1 base at V and 7 bases at J, leaving 3 bases unmatched. CDR1 and CDR2 (germline): SEHNR, FQNEAQ (reference sequence). The CDR3: CASSLGQGAFGYTF. For the CDR3, the DNA is TGTGCCAGCAGCTTAGGACAGGGGGCTTTTGGCTACACCTTC.

The chain has TRBV5-1 and TRBJ2-5; 8 nucleotides match TRBD2. V dropped 0 bases and J dropped 7; count of bases not matched to a gene: 8. This CDR3 has 15 residues. The germline gives CDR1 SGHRS, CDR2 YFSETQ. As DNA, the CDR3 is TGCGCCAGCAGCTTGGGACTCGGGGGGGAGGGGACCCAGTACTTC. Amino acid sequence: CASSLGLGGEGTQYF.

V is TRBV2 and J is TRBJ1-5; 7 bases line up with TRBD1. CDR1 and CDR2 (germline): SNHLY, FYNNEI. This CDR3 has 14 residues. Trimming took 4 bases from V and 5 from J; bases not matched to a gene: 5. As DNA, the CDR3 is TGTGCCAGCAGTGGGGACAGAGTATATCAGCCCCAGCATTTT. Its protein product is CASSGDRVYQPQHF.

The chain combines TRBV28 with TRBJ2-3, with D possibly matching TRBD1 (6 bases). Trimming took 5 bases from V and 8 from J, leaving 14 bases between them. The CDR3 spans 13 residues. Germline CDR1 and CDR2: MDHEN and SYDVKM. The CDR3 DNA reads as TGTGCCAGCAGTGGACAGTTCCAAGGTACGCAGTATTTT. Protein product: CASSGQFQGTQYF.

The rearrangement uses TRBV5-8 and TRBJ2-5; D not certain. This CDR3 is built from 11 residues. Germline CDR1 is SGHTS and CDR2 is YDEGEE. Trimming removed 1 base from V and 5 bases from J, with 3 bases in between. The CDR3 DNA reads as TGTGCCAGCAGCTTGTATGAGACCCAGTACTTC. The encoded protein is CASSLYETQYF. Variable domain in full (rest from reference TRBV5-8 and TRBJ2-5): EAGVTQSPTHLIKTRGQQATLRCSPISGHTSVYWYQQALGLGLQFLLWYDEGEERNRGNFPPRFSGRQFPNYSSELNVNALELEDSALYLCASSLYETQYFGPGTRLLVL.

A word on this clone: A read error may be the cause here, since a much bigger clone is one base away. The rearrangement uses TRBV5-6 and TRBJ2-7; D remains unclear. The germline V gene encodes CDR1 SGHDT and CDR2 YYEEEE. The V and J ends lost 0 bases and 0 bases respectively, with 4 bases between them. This CDR3 comprises 13 residues. CDR3 loop: CASSLASSYEQYF. CDR3 sequence (DNA): TGTGCCAGCAGCTTGGCCAGCTCCTACGAGCAGTACTTC.

The rearrangement joins TRBV5-1 to TRBJ2-1; perhaps TRBD1 as D (6 bases). In germline, CDR1 is SGHRS, CDR2 YFSETQ. The CDR3 has 13 residues. The V end lost 4 bases, the J end lost 3 bases, and 8 bases lay between the germline ends. CDR3 in DNA: TGCGCCAGCAGCGAGGACAGCTACAATGAGCAGTTCTTC. This gives the protein CASSEDSYNEQFF.

This chain links TRBV9 with TRBJ2-5, with 9 bases lining up with TRBD2. With 5 bases clipped from V and 5 bases from J, the junction kept 4 bases outside the gene matches. CDR1 is SGDLS, CDR2 YYNGEE, per germline. This CDR3 region has 13 residues. The CDR3 sequence: CASRASGAETQYF. CDR3 DNA: TGTGCCAGCAGAGCTAGCGGGGCGGAGACCCAGTACTTC. The complete variable domain, with remaining parts taken from reference TRBV9 and TRBJ2-5, reads DSGVTQTPKHLITATGQRVTLRCSPRSGDLSVYWYQQSLDQGLQFLIQYYNGEERAKGNILERFSAQQFPDLHSELNLSSLELGDSALYFCASRASGAETQYFGPGTRLLVL.

V is TRBV11-3 and J is TRBJ2-2, with D possibly matching TRBD1 (5 bases). With 5 bases removed from V and 3 bases from J, the gap between germline ends came to 13 bases. The CDR3 has 15 residues. The V gene's germline CDR1 is SGHNT and CDR2 YENEEA. The CDR3 reads CASSSNRIYTGELFF. Written as DNA, the CDR3 is TGTGCCAGCAGCAGTAACAGGATATACACCGGGGAGCTGTTTTTT.

The V and J genes are TRBV28 and TRBJ1-5; D is unresolved. The V end lost 7 bases, the J end lost 2 bases, and 18 bases lay between the germline ends. CDR3 size: 16 residues. Germline-derived CDR1 and CDR2 are MDHEN and SYDVKM. CDR3 amino acids: CASTELGEDGNQPQHF. The CDR3 DNA is TGTGCCAGCACTGAACTGGGAGAGGACGGCAATCAGCCCCAGCATTTT.

The V and J genes are TRBV27 and TRBJ1-2; D uncertain. The germline V gene has CDR1 MNHEY and CDR2 SMNVEV (reference sequence). V lost 4 bases and J lost 4, with 10 bases in between. The CDR3 sequence is 13 residues long. CDR3 DNA sequence: TGTGCCAGCAGTTCGCGACACCTCTATGGCTACACCTTC. Protein sequence: CASSSRHLYGYTF.

V gene TRBV29-1 combines with J gene TRBJ1-2; D might be TRBD1 (5 bases). Between the trimmed V and J ends, which lost 1 base and 7 bases, there was a span of 16 bases. Germline V lookup: CDR1 SQVTM, CDR2 ANQGSEA. CDR3 size: 14 residues. In DNA, the CDR3 is TGCAGCGTTGAAGTCCTAGGAGGGGCAGGTGGCTACACCTTC. Protein: CSVEVLGGAGGYTF.